The source of this T cell receptor beta chain is a study of T cells in Graves' hyperthyroidism and ophthalmopathy. Study-wide results and caveats: Classification by a 13 V-J model distinguished ophthalmopathy from stable hyperthyroidism. Most clonotypes expanded in the thyroid (above 0.001) were also present in blood.

Every diagnosis used clinical symptoms, serum thyroxine and TRAb, thyroid ultrasound and orbital computed tomography. A roughly 10 ml volume of fresh peripheral blood provided the PBMCs. Amplification targeted TCR beta CDR3 regions from RNA transcripts. First-round RT-PCR targeting the TCR CDR3 was performed with the HTBI primer set. MiXCR was run by TCRdb on the multiplex PCR reads, yielding one entry per CDR3 protein. The table lists roughly 800,000 distinct CDR3 sequences, more than 30% of them singletons. CDR1 MGHRA and CDR2 YSYEKL come from the germline V gene. The CDR3 is made up of 15 amino acids. As regards this clonotype: Its specificity is not known. Germline and junction disagree at one end, which may indicate a read error.

Material: blood. This clonotype originated in a man between 18 and 35 years old with Graves' hyperthyroidism. This chain connects TRBV4-1 to TRBJ1-5; D is perhaps TRBD1 (6 bases). The CDR3 loop is CASSQVQGSSQPQHF. The CDR3 nucleotides read TGTGCCAGCAGCCAAGTACAGGGCTCTAGTCAGCCCCAGCATTTT.